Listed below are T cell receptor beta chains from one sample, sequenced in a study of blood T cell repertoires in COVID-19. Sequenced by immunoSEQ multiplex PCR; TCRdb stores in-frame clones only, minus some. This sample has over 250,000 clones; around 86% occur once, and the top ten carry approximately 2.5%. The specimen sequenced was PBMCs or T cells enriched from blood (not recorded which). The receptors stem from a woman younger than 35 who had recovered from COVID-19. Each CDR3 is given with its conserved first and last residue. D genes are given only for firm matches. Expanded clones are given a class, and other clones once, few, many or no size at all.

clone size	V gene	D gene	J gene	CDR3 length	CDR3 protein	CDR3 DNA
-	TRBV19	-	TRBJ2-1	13	CASSSDWTNEQFF	TGTGCCAGTAGTTCGGATTGGACTAATGAGCAGTTCTTC
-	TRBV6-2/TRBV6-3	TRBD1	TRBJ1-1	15	CASSYSPTGGTEAFF	TGTGCCAGCAGTTATTCTCCGACAGGGGGGACTGAAGCTTTCTTT
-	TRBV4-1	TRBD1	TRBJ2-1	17	CASSPRDRVSSYNEQFF	TGCGCCAGCAGCCCCCGGGACAGGGTATCTTCATACAATGAGCAGTTCTTC
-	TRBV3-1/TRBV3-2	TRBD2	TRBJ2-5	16	CASSQEGLAGGKTQYF	TGTGCCAGCAGCCAAGAGGGACTAGCGGGAGGGAAGACCCAGTACTTC
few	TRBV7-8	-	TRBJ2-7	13	CASSIPDTYEQYF	TGTGCCAGCAGCATCCCGGACACCTACGAGCAGTACTTC
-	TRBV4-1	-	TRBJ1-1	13	CASSLRRDTEAFF	TGCGCCAGCAGCCTTCGTCGGGACACTGAAGCTTTCTTT
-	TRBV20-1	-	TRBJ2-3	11	CSSPGTDTQYF	TGCAGTTCTCCAGGGACAGATACGCAGTATTTT
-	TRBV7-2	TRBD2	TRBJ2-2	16	CASATRTSGSIGELFF	TGTGCCAGCGCAACCAGGACTAGCGGGAGCATCGGGGAGCTGTTTTTT
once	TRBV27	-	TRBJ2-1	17	CASSLSLGVSSYNEQFF	TGTGCCAGCAGTTTATCCCTCGGGGTGAGCTCCTACAATGAGCAGTTCTTC
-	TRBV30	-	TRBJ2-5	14	CAWSLRGTGETQYF	TGTGCCTGGAGTCTAAGGGGGACGGGAGAGACCCAGTACTTC